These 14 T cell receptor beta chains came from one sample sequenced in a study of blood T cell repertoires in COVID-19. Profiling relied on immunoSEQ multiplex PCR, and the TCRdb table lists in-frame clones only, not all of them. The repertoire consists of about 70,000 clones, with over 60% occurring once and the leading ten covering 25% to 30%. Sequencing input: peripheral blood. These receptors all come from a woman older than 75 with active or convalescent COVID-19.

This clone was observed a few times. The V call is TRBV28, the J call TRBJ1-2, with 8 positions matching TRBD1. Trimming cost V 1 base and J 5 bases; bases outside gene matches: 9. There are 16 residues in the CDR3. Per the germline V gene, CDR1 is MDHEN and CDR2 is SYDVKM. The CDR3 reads CASSLFAGGTGYGYTF. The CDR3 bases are TGTGCCAGCAGTTTATTCGCGGGCGGGACAGGATATGGCTACACCTTC.

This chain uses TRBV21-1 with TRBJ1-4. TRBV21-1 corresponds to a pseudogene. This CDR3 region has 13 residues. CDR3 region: CAIRRGSSEKLFF. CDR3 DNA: TGTGCCATCCGGCGGGGATCAAGCGAAAAACTGTTTTTT.

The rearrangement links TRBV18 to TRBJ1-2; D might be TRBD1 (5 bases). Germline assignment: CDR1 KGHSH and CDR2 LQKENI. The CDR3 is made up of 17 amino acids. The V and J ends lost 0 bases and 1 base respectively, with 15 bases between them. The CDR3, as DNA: TGTGCCAGCTCACCACCCGCCAGGGCGTCCGGTAACTATGGCTACACCTTC. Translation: CASSPPARASGNYGYTF.

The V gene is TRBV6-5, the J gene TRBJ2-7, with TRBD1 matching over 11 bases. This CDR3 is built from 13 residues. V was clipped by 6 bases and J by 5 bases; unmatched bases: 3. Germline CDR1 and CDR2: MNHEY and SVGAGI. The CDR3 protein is CASSRDRGNEQYF. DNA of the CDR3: TGTGCCAGCAGCCGGGACAGGGGGAACGAGCAGTACTTC.

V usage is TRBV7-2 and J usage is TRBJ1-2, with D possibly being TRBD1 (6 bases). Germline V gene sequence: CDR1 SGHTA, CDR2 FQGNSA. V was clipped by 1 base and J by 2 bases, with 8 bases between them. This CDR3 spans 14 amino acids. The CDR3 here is CASSLGGQNYGYTF. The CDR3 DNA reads TGTGCCAGCAGCTTAGGGGGACAAAACTATGGCTACACCTTC. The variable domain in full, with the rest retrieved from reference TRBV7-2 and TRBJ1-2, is GAGVSQSPSNKVTEKGKDVELRCDPISGHTALYWYRQSLGQGLEFLIYFQGNSAPDKSGLPSDRFSAERTGGSVSTLTIQRTQQEDSAVYLCASSLGGQNYGYTFGSGTRLTVV.

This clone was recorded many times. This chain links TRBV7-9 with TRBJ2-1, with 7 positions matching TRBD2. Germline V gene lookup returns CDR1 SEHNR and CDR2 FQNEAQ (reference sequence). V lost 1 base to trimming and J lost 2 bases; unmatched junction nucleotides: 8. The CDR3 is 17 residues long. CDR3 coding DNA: TGTGCCAGCAGCTTAGACTCGTCTAGCGGCCCCTACAATGAGCAGTTCTTC. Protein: CASSLDSSSGPYNEQFF.

The CDR3, as DNA: TGTGCCAGCTCACCACGGACAGGGAAGCACACAGATACGCAGTATTTT. This codes for CASSPRTGKHTDTQYF. The genes are TRBV18 and TRBJ2-3, with 8 nucleotides matching TRBD1. There are 16 residues in the CDR3. With V trimmed by 1 base and J by 2 bases, 5 bases remained unmatched. CDR1 and CDR2 from the germline V gene are KGHSH and LQKENI.

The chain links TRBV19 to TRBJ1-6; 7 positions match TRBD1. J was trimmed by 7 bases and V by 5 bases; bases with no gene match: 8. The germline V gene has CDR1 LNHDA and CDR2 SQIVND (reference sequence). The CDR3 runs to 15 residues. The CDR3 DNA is TGTGCCAGTAGTTGGCGGACAGGCCAAAATTCACCCCTCCACTTT. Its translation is CASSWRTGQNSPLHF.

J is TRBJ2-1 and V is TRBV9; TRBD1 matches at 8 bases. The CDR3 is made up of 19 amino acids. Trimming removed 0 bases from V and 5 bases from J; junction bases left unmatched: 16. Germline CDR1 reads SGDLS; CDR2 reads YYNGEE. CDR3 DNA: TGTGCCAGCAGCGTAGGGTTGGGGAACAGGGGGGAAAGGAACAATGAGCAGTTCTTC. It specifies CASSVGLGNRGERNNEQFF.

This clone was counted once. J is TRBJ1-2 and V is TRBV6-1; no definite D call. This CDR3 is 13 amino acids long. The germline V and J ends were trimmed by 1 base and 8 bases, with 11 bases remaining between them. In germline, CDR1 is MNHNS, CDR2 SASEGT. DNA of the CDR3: TGTGCCAGCAGTGAAGAAGAGGCAAGGGGCTACACCTTC. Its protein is CASSEEEARGYTF.

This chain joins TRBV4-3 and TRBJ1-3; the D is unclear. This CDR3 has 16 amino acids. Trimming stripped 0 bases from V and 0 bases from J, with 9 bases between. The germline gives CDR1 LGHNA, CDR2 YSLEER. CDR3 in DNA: TGCGCCAGCAGCCAAGACCCCCCAGGCTCTGGAAACACCATATATTTT. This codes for CASSQDPPGSGNTIYF.

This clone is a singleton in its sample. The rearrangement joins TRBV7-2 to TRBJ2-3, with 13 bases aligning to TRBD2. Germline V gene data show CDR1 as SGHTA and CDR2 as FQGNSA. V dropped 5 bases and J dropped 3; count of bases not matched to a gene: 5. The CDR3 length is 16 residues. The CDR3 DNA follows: TGTGCCAGCAGCACCCGACTAGCGGGGGGTACAGATACGCAGTATTTT. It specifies CASSTRLAGGTDTQYF.

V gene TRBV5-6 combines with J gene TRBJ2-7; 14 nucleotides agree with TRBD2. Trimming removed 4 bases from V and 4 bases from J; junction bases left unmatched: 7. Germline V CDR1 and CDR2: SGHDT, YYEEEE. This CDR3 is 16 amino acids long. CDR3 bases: TGTGCCAGCAGCCGGCGGACTAGCGGGGGGAGGTACGAGCAGTACTTC. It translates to CASSRRTSGGRYEQYF.

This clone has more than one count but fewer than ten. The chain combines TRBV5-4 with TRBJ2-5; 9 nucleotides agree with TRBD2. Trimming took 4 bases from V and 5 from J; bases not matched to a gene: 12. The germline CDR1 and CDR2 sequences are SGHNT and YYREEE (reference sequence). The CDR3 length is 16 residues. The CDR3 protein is CASSPRARGGDETQYF. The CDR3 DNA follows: TGTGCCAGCAGCCCGAGGGCACGCGGGGGGGATGAGACCCAGTACTTC.